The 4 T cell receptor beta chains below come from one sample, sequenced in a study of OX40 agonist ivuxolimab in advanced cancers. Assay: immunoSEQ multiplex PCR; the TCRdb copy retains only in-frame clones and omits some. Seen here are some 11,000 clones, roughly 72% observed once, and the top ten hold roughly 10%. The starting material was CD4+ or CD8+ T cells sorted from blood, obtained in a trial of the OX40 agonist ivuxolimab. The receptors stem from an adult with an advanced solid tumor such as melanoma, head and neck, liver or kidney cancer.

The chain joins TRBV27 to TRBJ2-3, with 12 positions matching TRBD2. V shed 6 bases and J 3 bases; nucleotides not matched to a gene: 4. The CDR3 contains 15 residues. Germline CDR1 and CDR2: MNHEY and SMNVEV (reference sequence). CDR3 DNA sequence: TGTGCCAGCAGGCCTAGCGGGAGGGGAACAGATACGCAGTATTTT. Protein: CASRPSGRGTDTQYF.

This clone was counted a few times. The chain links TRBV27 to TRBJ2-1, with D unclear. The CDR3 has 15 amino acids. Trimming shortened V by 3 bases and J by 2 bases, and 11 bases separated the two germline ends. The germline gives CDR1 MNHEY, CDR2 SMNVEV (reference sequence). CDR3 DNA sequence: TGTGCCAGCAGTTTGAGTTCGAGCGCCTACAATGAGCAGTTCTTC. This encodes CASSLSSSAYNEQFF.

The CDR3 DNA reads as TGTGCCAGCAGCTTCCTAGCGGAGCGTCTTCGTAGTGAGCAGTTCTTC. Encoded protein: CASSFLAERLRSEQFF. The V gene is TRBV27, the J gene TRBJ2-1; 7 bases align to TRBD2. Looked up from germline, CDR1 is MNHEY and CDR2 is SMNVEV (reference sequence). The V segment lost 6 bases and the J segment 9 bases; nucleotides outside the gene matches: 17. CDR3 length: 16 amino acids.

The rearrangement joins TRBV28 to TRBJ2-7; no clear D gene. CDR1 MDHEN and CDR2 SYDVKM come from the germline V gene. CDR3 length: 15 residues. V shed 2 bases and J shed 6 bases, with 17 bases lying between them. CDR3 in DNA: TGTGCCAGCAGTTTAGAAAGGACCGCCTTCCGCGAGCAGTACTTC. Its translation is CASSLERTAFREQYF.